This passage covers 11 T cell receptor beta chains from one sample sequenced in a study of metastatic and nonmetastatic thyroid tumors. Among the patients, none had received any treatment before thyroid surgery. TCRdb re-called the PCR reads via MiXCR. The profile shows about 5,300 clones, over 30% of them singletons. The sequenced material came from adjacent normal tissue. These receptors all stem from a female donor with papillary thyroid cancer or a benign thyroid nodule (not recorded which). Some clones in this sample may be carry-over from other donors' samples.

There are a few counts of this clone. The V and J genes are TRBV6-1 and TRBJ1-2; a possible D gene is TRBD1 (5 bases). Trimming removed 7 bases from V and 8 bases from J, with 20 bases in between. CDR1 and CDR2 (germline): MNHNS, SASEGT. The CDR3 has 14 residues. The DNA for the CDR3 is TGTGCCAGCAATTCCCGAGACAGTCTCGAGGGCTACACCTTC. Its protein product is CASNSRDSLEGYTF.

V and J are TRBV20-1 and TRBJ2-7; D remains unclear. Germline V CDR1 and CDR2: DFQATT, SNEGSKA (reference sequence). The V end was cut by 2 bases, the J end by 4 bases, with 9 bases between. There are 12 residues in the CDR3. In nucleotides, the CDR3 is TGCAGTGCTAGACCGACGGATTACGAGCAGTACTTC. It encodes CSARPTDYEQYF.

This clone was counted between two and nine times. This sequence joins TRBV2 and TRBJ2-5; D unresolved. Germline V gene data show CDR1 as SNHLY and CDR2 as FYNNEI. V was pared by 1 base and J by 5 bases, with 14 bases between. The CDR3 spans 15 residues. The CDR3: CASSEEPAAWETQYF. The CDR3 DNA reads as TGTGCCAGCAGTGAAGAACCGGCCGCCTGGGAGACCCAGTACTTC.

J is TRBJ2-7 and V is TRBV11-2; no definite D call. V lost 2 bases and J 3 bases, leaving 17 bases between the germline ends. Per germline, CDR1 SGHAT and CDR2 FQNNGV. This CDR3 has 16 amino acids. The CDR3 nucleotides are TGTGCCAGCAGCTTATCCCTCGGTGCTTCAAGCTACGAGCAGTACTTC. It codes for CASSLSLGASSYEQYF.

The chain employs TRBV14 and TRBJ2-7; 7 bases fit TRBD2. The CDR3 runs to 14 residues. Germline V CDR1 and CDR2: SGHDN, FVKESK. V dropped 5 bases and J dropped 1; count of bases not matched to a gene: 5. CDR3 bases: TGTGCCAGCAGCTTCGGGGGGTCATCCTACGAGCAGTACTTC. Protein: CASSFGGSSYEQYF.

A few counts support this clone. V usage is TRBV27 and J usage is TRBJ2-1; possible D gene TRBD1, 6 bases. V was trimmed by 6 bases and J by 8 bases, leaving 20 bases between them. The CDR3 is 15 amino acids. The germline V gene encodes CDR1 MNHEY and CDR2 SMNVEV (reference sequence). CDR3: CASSPRDIWTDEQFF. The DNA of the CDR3 is TGTGCCAGCAGCCCCCGGGACATATGGACGGATGAGCAGTTCTTC.

This chain connects TRBV12-3 or TRBV12-4 to TRBJ2-3; 8 bases align to TRBD1. CDR3 length: 15 amino acids. Trimming cost V 6 bases and J 5 bases; bases outside gene matches: 10. CDR3 sequence reads: CASSPTDRGGDTQYF. Written as DNA, the CDR3 is TGTGCCAGCAGCCCAACAGACAGGGGTGGAGATACGCAGTATTTT.

The chain joins TRBV28 to TRBJ2-7, with 9 nucleotides matching TRBD1. CDR1 and CDR2 from the germline V gene are MDHEN and SYDVKM. V gave up 6 bases and J gave up 4 bases; unmatched junction bases: 7. The CDR3 loop spans 14 amino acids. The CDR3 DNA sequence: TGTGCCAGCAGGCTACCGGGACAGGGTTACGAGCAGTACTTC. This sequence encodes CASRLPGQGYEQYF.

This clone came up a few times. This sequence joins TRBV27 and TRBJ2-2; D unresolved. This CDR3 contains 15 residues. The V end was cut by 6 bases, the J end by 6 bases, with 17 bases between. Germline V CDR1 and CDR2: MNHEY, SMNVEV (reference sequence). The CDR3 sequence is CASSQAAGRAGELFF. The CDR3 DNA reads TGTGCCAGCAGCCAAGCCGCAGGAAGGGCCGGGGAGCTGTTTTTT.

This clone was counted between two and nine times. V gene TRBV6-1 combines with J gene TRBJ1-1; perhaps TRBD1 as D (6 bases). V was trimmed by 0 bases and J by 8 bases, leaving 10 bases between them. Per germline, CDR1 MNHNS and CDR2 SASEGT. The CDR3 length is 13 residues. The CDR3 loop reads CASSEAGGLEAFF. DNA of the CDR3: TGTGCCAGCAGTGAAGCGGGGGGCCTGGAAGCTTTCTTT.

V usage is TRBV28 and J usage is TRBJ1-1; D is undetermined. V dropped 2 bases and J dropped 0 bases, with 10 bases sitting between them. CDR1 and CDR2 (germline): MDHEN, SYDVKM. CDR3 length: 15 amino acids. CDR3 sequence reads: CASSLLQSMNTEAFF. Here the CDR3 DNA reads TGTGCCAGCAGTTTACTACAGTCCATGAACACTGAAGCTTTCTTT.